The clone carrying this T cell receptor (beta chain) has ten or more counts. This sample is part of a study of T cells in Graves' hyperthyroidism and ophthalmopathy. The wider study: Peripheral blood was acquired at first diagnosis, ahead of any therapy whatsoever.

This sample holds PBMCs from less than 13 ml fresh peripheral blood. Amplified TCR beta CDR3 regions derived from RNA transcripts. The TCR CDR3 first-round RT-PCR relied on the HTBI primer set. MiXCR, applied by TCRdb to the multiplex PCR reads, yields one record per CDR3 protein. The sample lists roughly 380,000 distinct CDR3 sequences, about 15% occurring once. CDR3 length equals 15 residues. The V gene end was trimmed by 4 bases and the J gene end by 2 bases; junction bases not matched to a gene: 8. Germline V CDR1 and CDR2: MDHEN, SYDVKM. The receptor's source is an older woman with Graves' hyperthyroidism. Sequencing used blood. The V and J genes are TRBV28 and TRBJ2-7; 7 bases match TRBD1. In DNA, the CDR3 is TGTGCCAGCAGTTCCGGGACAGTGGGCCCCTACGAGCAGTACTTC. It translates to CASSSGTVGPYEQYF.